This TCR beta chain stems from a study of regulatory T cells in long-lasting Graves disease. Germline V gene data show CDR1 as SGHTA and CDR2 as FQGNSA. The ends lost 5 bases at V and 7 bases at J; junction bases unmatched: 13. CDR3 length: 18 residues. To make TCR beta libraries, researchers used iRepertoire HTBI primers and Arm-PCR of CDR3 regions. Via MiXCR, TCRdb re-called the multiplex PCR reads, giving one row per CDR3 protein. The repertoire includes around 500,000 distinct CDR3 sequences, about 20% of them detected once, and 6.5% to 10% sits in the top ten. Study results and limitations: Persistent disease showed a preference for TRBV28, TRBJ1-2 and TRBJ2-5.

Indicated time point: persistent/refractory GD, antithyroid drugs over 5 years with positive TRAb. The authors made the TCR library using RNA they extracted from PBMCs. In this cohort, patients came from an endocrinology department located in Xi'an, China. The table lists this clonotype with many counts. Its antigen remains unidentified. The V call is TRBV7-2, the J call TRBJ2-5; 16 bases are a match to TRBD2. The sample consisted of peripheral blood mononuclear cells (PBMCs), taken when the disease was refractory, from a patient treated with antithyroid drugs. The TCR comes from a female donor with Graves disease. The CDR3 DNA follows: TGTGCCAGCAGCCTTTCCCTGGGACTAGCGGGAGGGGCAGGGACCCAGTACTTC. Translation: CASSLSLGLAGGAGTQYF.